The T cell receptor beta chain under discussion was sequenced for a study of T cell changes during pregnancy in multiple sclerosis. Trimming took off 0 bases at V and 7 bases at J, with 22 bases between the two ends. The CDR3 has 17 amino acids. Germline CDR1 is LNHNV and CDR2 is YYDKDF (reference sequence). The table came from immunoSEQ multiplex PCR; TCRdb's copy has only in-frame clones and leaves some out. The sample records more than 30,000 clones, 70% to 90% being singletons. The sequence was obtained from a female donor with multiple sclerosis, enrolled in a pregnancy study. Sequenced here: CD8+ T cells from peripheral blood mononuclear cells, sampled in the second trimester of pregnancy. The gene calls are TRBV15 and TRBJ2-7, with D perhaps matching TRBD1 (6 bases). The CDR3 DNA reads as TGTGCCACCAGCAGAGATCCCCCCGGAACAGGGCGCCGGGAGCAGTACTTC. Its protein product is CATSRDPPGTGRREQYF.